These 29 T cell receptor beta chains share one sample of origin, sequenced in a study of T cells in Graves' hyperthyroidism and ophthalmopathy. Authors of the study amplified TCR beta CDR3 regions from RNA transcripts. RT-PCR in the first round (using the HTBI primer set) targeted the TCR CDR3. TCRdb re-called the multiplex PCR reads with MiXCR, one entry per CDR3 protein. This table holds some 370,000 distinct CDR3 sequences, roughly 17% found once. What was sequenced was blood. These receptors were collected from a woman in her twenties or thirties with Graves' hyperthyroidism that later progressed to Graves' ophthalmopathy.

This clonotype was detected many times. For the CDR3, the DNA is TGTGCCAGCAGTGAATATCCGGACAGTGACACAGATACGCAGTATTTT. Protein: CASSEYPDSDTDTQYF. V is TRBV25-1 and J is TRBJ2-3, with D perhaps TRBD1 (6 bases). CDR1 and CDR2 from the germline V gene are MGHDK and SYGVNS. The CDR3 contains 16 residues. V was clipped by 0 bases and J by 2 bases, with 12 bases between them. Full variable domain (rest looked up from reference TRBV25-1 and TRBJ2-3): EADIYQTPRYLVIGTGKKITLECSQTMGHDKMYWYQQDPGMELHLIHYSYGVNSTEKGDLSSESTVSRIRTEHFPLTLESARPSHTSQYLCASSEYPDSDTDTQYFGPGTRLTVL.

This clonotype has at least ten counts. This chain links TRBV18 with TRBJ1-1; no clear D gene. Trimming removed 2 bases from V and 3 bases from J, with 16 bases in between. The CDR3 extends over 16 amino acids. CDR1 and CDR2 from the germline V gene are KGHSH and LQKENI. DNA of the CDR3: TGTGCCAGCTCACCAAGCCAGAATCGAAGGTACACTGAAGCTTTCTTT. This encodes CASSPSQNRRYTEAFF.

In this sample, this clonotype turned up many times. The chain carries TRBV19 and TRBJ2-7; no definite D call. This CDR3 contains 17 residues. Germline V gives CDR1 LNHDA, CDR2 SQIVND (reference sequence). Trimming pared 3 bases from V and 7 bases from J, leaving 25 bases between. The CDR3, as DNA: TGTGCCAGTAGTATCAGGTCTACGTTGACTGGGATTAGGGAGCAGTACTTC. This codes for CASSIRSTLTGIREQYF.

The genes are TRBV14 and TRBJ1-2, with 11 bases matching TRBD1. Trimming took 3 bases from V and 2 from J; bases not matched to a gene: 5. The CDR3 runs 16 residues. The V gene's germline CDR1 is SGHDN and CDR2 FVKESK. CDR3 nucleotides: TGTGCCAGCAGCCATGGACAGGGGGCTACCAACTATGGCTACACCTTC. This translates into CASSHGQGATNYGYTF. Drawing the rest from reference TRBV14 and TRBJ1-2, the complete variable domain is EAGVTQFPSHSVIEKGQTVTLRCDPISGHDNLYWYRRVMGKEIKFLLHFVKESKQDESGMPNNRFLAERTGGTYSTLKVQPAELEDSGVYFCASSHGQGATNYGYTFGSGTRLTVV.

This chain connects TRBV28 to TRBJ1-2; TRBD1 is a possible D gene (6 bases). Trimming took 6 bases from V and 6 from J, leaving 17 bases between them. The CDR3 runs to 14 residues. CDR1 is MDHEN, CDR2 SYDVKM, per germline. CDR3 nucleotide sequence: TGTGCCAGCAGCAATTCGATATGGGGGCATGGCTACACCTTC. Its protein product is CASSNSIWGHGYTF.

This clonotype was seen at least ten times. The chain carries TRBV2 and TRBJ2-7; D is unresolved. CDR3 size: 14 residues. Per the germline V gene, CDR1 is SNHLY and CDR2 is FYNNEI. Trimming stripped 3 bases from V and 2 bases from J, with 11 bases between. The CDR3 sequence: CASSEPSITYEQYF. The CDR3 nucleotides are TGTGCCAGCAGTGAGCCTTCGATAACCTACGAGCAGTACTTC. The entire variable domain, with the rest obtained from reference TRBV2 and TRBJ2-7, is as follows: EPEVTQTPSHQVTQMGQEVILRCVPISNHLYFYWYRQILGQKVEFLVSFYNNEISEKSEIFDDQFSVERPDGSNFTLKIRSTKLEDSAMYFCASSEPSITYEQYFGPGTRLTVT.

This clonotype has a count of ten or more. The chain has TRBV7-8 and TRBJ1-6; 8 bases agree with TRBD1. The length of the CDR3 is 19 residues. Germline CDR1 SGHVS, CDR2 FQNEAQ. Losses at the gene ends were 4 bases for V and 4 bases for J; bases not matched to a gene: 15. The CDR3: CASSSLARTGTGYNSPLHF. The CDR3 DNA reads as TGTGCCAGCAGCTCATTAGCCAGGACAGGGACTGGGTATAATTCACCCCTCCACTTT. Together with reference TRBV7-8 and TRBJ1-6, the CDR3 gives the full variable domain: GAGVSQSPRYKVAKRGQDVALRCDPISGHVSLFWYQQALGQGPEFLTYFQNEAQLDKSGLPSDRFFAERPEGSVSTLKIQRTQQEDSAVYLCASSSLARTGTGYNSPLHFGNGTRLTVT.

Ten or more counts support this clonotype. This chain connects TRBV6-2 or TRBV6-3 to TRBJ2-7, with D maybe TRBD1 (6 bases). The CDR3 runs to 13 residues. V was pared by 5 bases and J by 2 bases, with 10 bases between. Germline CDR1 MNHEY, CDR2 SVGEGT. The chain's CDR3 is CASSGGRTYEQYF. For the CDR3, the DNA is TGTGCCAGCAGTGGGGGCCGGACCTACGAGCAGTACTTC.

This clonotype has a count of ten or more. The V call is TRBV12-3 or TRBV12-4, the J call TRBJ1-1, with 7 bases identical to TRBD1. The CDR3 covers 16 residues. The V and J ends lost 6 bases and 0 bases, in that order; junction bases with no gene match: 10. CDR3 coding DNA: TGTGCCAGCAGACCTCGACAGGGAAAACTGAACACTGAAGCTTTCTTT. It encodes CASRPRQGKLNTEAFF.

This clonotype was seen at least ten times. The genes are TRBV30 and TRBJ2-7; D gene ambiguous. Trimming took 0 bases from V and 2 from J, leaving 5 bases between them. This CDR3 spans 12 amino acids. Looked up from germline, CDR1 is GTSNPN and CDR2 is SVGIG (reference sequence). CDR3 nucleotides: TGTGCCTGGAGTGTACAAGCCTACGAGCAGTACTTC. Protein: CAWSVQAYEQYF.

The chain joins TRBV20-1 to TRBJ2-1; 8 positions match TRBD2. Germline loops: CDR1 DFQATT, CDR2 SNEGSKA (reference sequence). The V gene end was trimmed by 0 bases and the J gene end by 4 bases; junction bases not matched to a gene: 8. This CDR3 contains 16 residues. In nucleotides, the CDR3 is TGCAGTGCTAGAGATCCCTTTAGCGGGGAGTACAATGAGCAGTTCTTC. This sequence encodes CSARDPFSGEYNEQFF.

V and J are TRBV19 and TRBJ1-2, with 7 bases identical to TRBD1. Per the germline V gene, CDR1 is LNHDA and CDR2 is SQIVND (reference sequence). Trimming took 4 bases from V and 2 from J; bases not matched to a gene: 7. This CDR3 has 15 amino acids. Written as DNA, the CDR3 is TGTGCCAGTAGTAGCCAGACAGGGCGCAACTATGGCTACACCTTC. Translating gives CASSSQTGRNYGYTF.

The V gene is TRBV19, the J gene TRBJ2-1, with D possibly matching TRBD2 (6 bases). V lost 8 bases and J 4 bases, leaving 21 bases between the germline ends. In germline, CDR1 is LNHDA, CDR2 SQIVND (reference sequence). The CDR3 is 16 residues long. CDR3 residues: CASRNLEGGPYNEQFF. For the CDR3, the DNA is TGTGCCAGTCGGAATTTAGAGGGAGGTCCGTACAATGAGCAGTTCTTC. Supplemented by reference TRBV19 and TRBJ2-1, the full variable domain reads DGGITQSPKYLFRKEGQNVTLSCEQNLNHDAMYWYRQDPGQGLRLIYYSQIVNDFQKGDIAEGYSVSREKKESFPLTVTSAQKNPTAFYLCASRNLEGGPYNEQFFGPGTRLTVL.

This clonotype was seen repeatedly, ten times or more. V is TRBV30 and J is TRBJ1-4; D not certain. Trimming took off 2 bases at V and 4 bases at J, with 8 bases between the two ends. Germline V gene lookup returns CDR1 GTSNPN and CDR2 SVGIG (reference sequence). The CDR3 consists of 13 residues. CDR3 region: CAWSLQSNEKLFF. The DNA of the CDR3 is TGTGCCTGGAGTCTACAGAGTAATGAAAAACTGTTTTTT.

This clonotype was observed a handful of times. The chain carries TRBV20-1 and TRBJ2-1; TRBD2 might be the D (5 bases). The CDR3 is 12 amino acids. Germline V gene data show CDR1 as DFQATT and CDR2 as SNEGSKA (reference sequence). The CDR3 DNA reads TGCAGGGCAGAAACTAGCTACAATGAGCAGTTCTTC. This gives the protein CRAETSYNEQFF.

V is TRBV25-1 and J is TRBJ2-3; 8 bases are a match to TRBD1. The J segment lost 8 bases and the V segment lost 8 bases, leaving 9 bases of the junction unmatched. CDR1 and CDR2 (germline): MGHDK, SYGVNS. CDR3 length: 13 amino acids. DNA of the CDR3: TGTGCCAGCGGACTGACAGGGGACGGTACGCAGTATTTT. Encoded protein: CASGLTGDGTQYF.

This chain joins TRBV11-2 and TRBJ2-1; the D is unclear. Looked up from germline, CDR1 is SGHAT and CDR2 is FQNNGV. This CDR3 is built from 13 residues. Trimming took off 8 bases at V and 9 bases at J, with 17 bases between the two ends. DNA of the CDR3: TGTGCCAGCCAGACACGAGGAAGTGGTGAGCAGTTCTTC. Residues: CASQTRGSGEQFF.

This clonotype was counted ten times or more. The CDR3 region is CASSLVSGSGELFF. The CDR3 nucleotides read TGTGCCAGCAGCTTAGTTTCGGGGTCCGGGGAGCTGTTTTTT. The rearrangement links TRBV7-2 to TRBJ2-2; D is perhaps TRBD2 (5 bases). V shed 1 base and J shed 6 bases, with 9 bases lying between them. The CDR3 length is 14 residues. Germline assignment: CDR1 SGHTA and CDR2 FQGNSA.

This clonotype was found a few times. The genes are TRBV19 and TRBJ2-1; 10 nucleotides align to TRBD2. CDR1 LNHDA and CDR2 SQIVND come from the germline V gene (reference sequence). This CDR3 has 15 amino acids. The J segment lost 2 bases and the V segment lost 6 bases, leaving 4 bases of the junction unmatched. CDR3 amino acids: CASRAGGLTYNEQFF. In nucleotides, the CDR3 is TGTGCCAGTAGAGCGGGGGGGCTAACCTACAATGAGCAGTTCTTC.

The sample holds many counts of this clonotype. The rearrangement joins TRBV10-2 to TRBJ2-5, with 14 bases matching TRBD2. Per the germline V gene, CDR1 is WSHSY and CDR2 is SAAADI. Trimming took 3 bases from V and 9 from J; bases not matched to a gene: 12. The CDR3 is 17 residues long. CDR3 in amino acids: CASSDPTSGRAKSAQYF. The CDR3 DNA is TGCGCCAGCAGTGATCCGACTAGCGGGAGGGCCAAATCGGCCCAGTACTTC.

V gene TRBV28 combines with J gene TRBJ2-1; TRBD2 aligns across 10 bases. Germline loops: CDR1 MDHEN, CDR2 SYDVKM. With 1 base clipped from V and 7 bases from J, the junction kept 4 bases outside the gene matches. CDR3 size: 15 residues. The CDR3 reads CASSLFSSGRNEQFF. CDR3 DNA: TGTGCCAGCAGTTTATTCTCTAGCGGGAGAAATGAGCAGTTCTTC. The complete variable domain, with remaining parts taken from reference TRBV28 and TRBJ2-1, reads DVKVTQSSRYLVKRTGEKVFLECVQDMDHENMFWYRQDPGLGLRLIYFSYDVKMKEKGDIPEGYSVSREKKERFSLILESASTNQTSMYLCASSLFSSGRNEQFFGPGTRLTVL.

This clonotype was counted many times. The V and J genes are TRBV5-1 and TRBJ2-1; TRBD1 matches at 9 bases. In germline, CDR1 is SGHRS, CDR2 YFSETQ. CDR3 length: 13 residues. The V segment lost 4 bases and the J segment 7 bases; nucleotides outside the gene matches: 3. This CDR3 reads CASSRGTGNEQFF. CDR3 nucleotide sequence: TGCGCCAGCAGCCGGGGGACAGGGAATGAGCAGTTCTTC.

There are a few counts of this clonotype. CDR3 sequence reads: CASSQRGVGNQPQHF. CDR3 DNA: TGCGCCAGCAGCCAGCGGGGGGTGGGCAATCAGCCCCAGCATTTT. The V and J genes are TRBV4-1 and TRBJ1-5, with D tentatively TRBD1 (5 bases). Deletions cut 3 bases from V and 2 bases from J, with 11 bases between. The CDR3 has 15 residues. CDR1 is MGHRA and CDR2 is YSYEKL in the germline V gene.

This clonotype was recorded many times. The chain has TRBV7-2 and TRBJ1-2; the D is unclear. CDR1 and CDR2 (germline): SGHTA, FQGNSA. The CDR3 covers 19 residues. V was pared by 1 base and J by 0 bases, with 21 bases between. CDR3: CASSLGAEATLVSNYGYTF. CDR3 coding DNA: TGTGCCAGCAGCTTAGGGGCGGAGGCAACCCTAGTTTCTAACTATGGCTACACCTTC.

The table lists this clonotype with many counts. V gene TRBV10-3 combines with J gene TRBJ1-6; 9 nucleotides agree with TRBD1. After removal of 5 bases from V and 7 bases from J, the junction contained 3 bases not matched to a gene. Looked up from germline, CDR1 is ENHRY and CDR2 is SYGVKD. The CDR3 consists of 14 residues. Written as DNA, the CDR3 is TGTGCCATCAGTAGGACAGGGGAGAATTCACCCCTCCACTTT. Protein: CAISRTGENSPLHF.

This clonotype was recorded many times. This sequence joins TRBV20-1 and TRBJ2-7; no firm D call. The ends were cut back, 6 bases at V and 0 bases at J, with 15 bases in the middle. The CDR3 consists of 14 residues. CDR1 and CDR2 (germline): DFQATT, SNEGSKA (reference sequence). CDR3 residues: CSAPPIIGSYEQYF. In nucleotides, the CDR3 is TGCAGTGCCCCACCAATAATCGGCTCCTACGAGCAGTACTTC.

In DNA, the CDR3 is TGTGCCAGCAGTGAAGGGTGGTATGAGCAGTTCTTC. Translating it yields CASSEGWYEQFF. The V gene is TRBV6-1, the J gene TRBJ2-1; no definite D call. Per germline, CDR1 MNHNS and CDR2 SASEGT. CDR3 length: 12 residues. Deletions cut 1 base from V and 8 bases from J, with 6 bases between.

Ten or more counts support this clonotype. The rearrangement uses TRBV18 and TRBJ1-4; D is perhaps TRBD1 (5 bases). Germline CDR1 KGHSH, CDR2 LQKENI. Between the trimmed V and J ends, which lost 3 bases and 0 bases, there was a span of 8 bases. This CDR3 region has 15 residues. The CDR3 DNA reads TGTGCCAGCTCACCGGGGGTTGCAACTAATGAAAAACTGTTTTTT. This encodes CASSPGVATNEKLFF.

This chain joins TRBV9 and TRBJ2-1; D perhaps matches TRBD2 (6 bases). This CDR3 has 15 amino acids. Germline CDR1 SGDLS, CDR2 YYNGEE. Deletions cut 3 bases from V and 8 bases from J, with 18 bases between. Written as DNA, the CDR3 is TGTGCCAGCAGCGGCTGGGACTTGAGACCCCATGAGCAGTTCTTC. Translating it yields CASSGWDLRPHEQFF.